Listed here are 21 T cell receptor beta chains from one sample, sequenced in a study of T cell repertoires in cytomegalovirus infection. TCRdb called the reads again in MiXCR, with one record for every CDR3 protein. The table shows under 200,000 distinct CDR3 sequences, with roughly 9.8% occurring only once. The sample was PBMCs. The receptors shown here come from a human donor in good health (CMV status not recorded). Some clones in this sample may be carry-over from other donors' samples.

This clonotype was recorded at least ten times. The rearrangement links TRBV7-2 to TRBJ1-6; D is ambiguous. Trimming left V 6 bases short and J 8 bases short, with 8 bases between. In germline, CDR1 is SGHTA, CDR2 FQGNSA. This CDR3 has 12 amino acids. The CDR3 DNA follows: TGTGCCAGCAGGAGGTCCCATTCACCCCTCCACTTT. It is translated as CASRRSHSPLHF.

This clonotype turned up a few times. This sequence joins TRBV11-3 and TRBJ2-5; D remains ambiguous. V was pared by 1 base and J by 4 bases, with 7 bases between. The germline CDR1 and CDR2 sequences are SGHNT and YENEEA. There are 13 residues in the CDR3. DNA for the CDR3: TGTGCCAGCAGCTTAGTTCCAGGAGAGACCCAGTACTTC. Protein: CASSLVPGETQYF.

J is TRBJ2-5 and V is TRBV28, with unresolved D. Trimming stripped 5 bases from V and 5 bases from J, with 21 bases between. The CDR3 has 16 amino acids. Per germline, CDR1 MDHEN and CDR2 SYDVKM. This CDR3 reads CASSPPGANPSETQYF. For the CDR3, the DNA is TGTGCCAGCAGTCCCCCGGGCGCAAATCCATCCGAGACCCAGTACTTC.

This clonotype was counted at least ten times. One end of the junction is discordant with germline, which a read error may explain. V and J are TRBV6-2 or TRBV6-3 and TRBJ2-3; 10 nucleotides line up with TRBD2. CDR1 MNHEY and CDR2 SVGEGT come from the germline V gene. The CDR3 extends over 17 amino acids. CDR3 protein: CASSYRLAGVDTDAQYF. CDR3 in DNA: TGTGCCAGCAGTTACCGTCTAGCGGGGGTCGACACAGATGCGCAGTATTTT.

This clonotype was found many times. The genes are TRBV5-1 and TRBJ1-1, with 9 bases fitting TRBD1. CDR3 length: 16 amino acids. Per the germline V gene, CDR1 is SGHRS and CDR2 is YFSETQ. The V segment lost 0 bases and the J segment 1 base; nucleotides outside the gene matches: 4. Here the CDR3 reads CASSLAGTGWNTEAFF. CDR3 coding DNA: TGCGCCAGCAGCTTGGCCGGGACAGGGTGGAACACTGAAGCTTTCTTT.

V usage is TRBV5-1 and J usage is TRBJ2-7; D possibly corresponds to TRBD2 (6 bases). The V and J ends lost 3 bases and 0 bases respectively, with 19 bases between them. The CDR3 contains 17 residues. Germline V gives CDR1 SGHRS, CDR2 YFSETQ. CDR3 protein: CASSYTPRDLSSYEQYF. CDR3 DNA sequence: TGCGCCAGCAGCTATACACCGCGGGACCTGAGCTCCTACGAGCAGTACTTC.

Ten or more counts support this clonotype. The genes are TRBV7-2 and TRBJ1-6, with D possibly TRBD1 on 6 matching bases. From germline, CDR1 is SGHTA and CDR2 FQGNSA. V was pared by 8 bases and J by 5 bases, with 13 bases between. The CDR3 is 14 residues long. The CDR3 bases are TGTGCCAGCGGTTCGGACAGTAATAATTCACCCCTCCACTTT. Translating gives CASGSDSNNSPLHF.

The count of this clonotype is one. An end of the junction differs from the germline gene, which may be a read error. This chain uses TRBV28 with TRBJ2-2; D perhaps matches TRBD1 (7 bases). The CDR3 spans 15 residues. Germline CDR1 MDHEN, CDR2 SYDVKM. CDR3 in DNA: TGTGCCAGCAACGAGGGGGGACAGAACGCCGGGGAGCTGTTTTTT. Amino acids: CASNEGGQNAGELFF.

Only a few counts were recorded for this clonotype. The genes are TRBV7-9 and TRBJ1-2; TRBD1 matches 9 bases. The CDR3 extends over 14 amino acids. V was pared by 4 bases and J by 8 bases, with 8 bases of the junction left unmatched. The germline V gene encodes CDR1 SEHNR and CDR2 FQNEAQ (reference sequence). The CDR3, as DNA: TGTGCCAGCAGCTGGGGACAGGGAGTCAGAGGCTACACCTTC. Its translation is CASSWGQGVRGYTF.

CDR3 amino acids: CASSPGKGTEAFF. The CDR3 DNA sequence: TGTGCCAGCTCACCGGGGAAGGGCACTGAAGCTTTCTTT. J is TRBJ1-1 and V is TRBV18; D ambiguous. Germline CDR1 is KGHSH and CDR2 is LQKENI. V gave up 3 bases and J gave up 4 bases, with 9 bases separating them. The CDR3 is made up of 13 amino acids.

Many counts were recorded for this clonotype. V is TRBV28 and J is TRBJ1-1; 7 bases map to TRBD1. Germline V gene sequence: CDR1 MDHEN, CDR2 SYDVKM. This CDR3 contains 12 residues. Trimming removed 5 bases from V and 5 bases from J; junction bases left unmatched: 2. Written as DNA, the CDR3 is TGTGCCAGCAGTGCAGGGGGAACTGAAGCTTTCTTT. Its protein product is CASSAGGTEAFF. Looking up the rest from reference TRBV28 and TRBJ1-1 gives the full variable domain: DVKVTQSSRYLVKRTGEKVFLECVQDMDHENMFWYRQDPGLGLRLIYFSYDVKMKEKGDIPEGYSVSREKKERFSLILESASTNQTSMYLCASSAGGTEAFFGQGTRLTVV.

V and J are TRBV18 and TRBJ1-3, with D maybe TRBD1 (6 bases). The germline V gene encodes CDR1 KGHSH and CDR2 LQKENI. The CDR3 sequence is 14 residues long. The V and J ends lost 3 bases and 4 bases respectively, with 10 bases between them. The CDR3 DNA reads as TGTGCCAGCTCACCGGCAGGGGTCGGAAACACCATATATTTT. Amino acids: CASSPAGVGNTIYF.

This clonotype has a handful of counts. The V gene is TRBV5-5, the J gene TRBJ2-7, with TRBD1 identical over 8 bases. CDR1 and CDR2 (germline): SGHKS, YYEKEE (reference sequence). The CDR3 runs 14 residues. V trimming: 1 base; J trimming: 4 bases; junction bases outside the gene matches: 4. CDR3 loop: CASSLSTGEYEQYF. The CDR3 DNA follows: TGTGCCAGCAGCTTGTCGACAGGGGAGTACGAGCAGTACTTC.

This clonotype was seen once. The chain uses TRBV24-1 and TRBJ2-3, with D possibly being TRBD2 (6 bases). The length of the CDR3 is 17 residues. The V gene lost 1 base and the J gene lost 3 bases, with 16 bases spanning the gap. From germline, CDR1 is KGHDR and CDR2 SFDVKD. Here the CDR3 reads CATSDFLYGGTTDTQYF. CDR3 sequence (DNA): TGTGCCACCAGTGATTTTTTGTACGGGGGTACAACAGATACGCAGTATTTT.

This clonotype was observed at least ten times. The chain recombines TRBV29-1 with TRBJ2-2, with 7 bases fitting TRBD2. CDR1 is SQVTM and CDR2 is ANQGSEA in the germline V gene. This CDR3 region has 12 residues. The ends lost 4 bases at V and 5 bases at J; junction bases unmatched: 1. Here the CDR3 reads CSVGRETGELFF. The DNA of the CDR3 is TGCAGCGTTGGGCGGGAGACCGGGGAGCTGTTTTTT.

The gene calls are TRBV6-2 or TRBV6-3 and TRBJ1-5; a weak D match, TRBD1 (5 bases). Germline V gene sequence: CDR1 MNHEY, CDR2 SVGEGT. V lost 7 bases to trimming and J lost 3 bases, with 13 bases between them. The CDR3 is 14 amino acids. CDR3 region: CASKSGTYNQPQHF. CDR3 DNA sequence: TGTGCCAGCAAGTCAGGGACCTACAATCAGCCCCAGCATTTT.

This clonotype was seen a handful of times. This sequence joins TRBV11-2 and TRBJ2-7; TRBD1 matches at 9 bases. The CDR3 has 15 residues. The germline V gene encodes CDR1 SGHAT and CDR2 FQNNGV. J gave up 4 bases and V 1 base, and 5 bases lay outside the gene matches. The CDR3 loop is CASSLAGQGSYEQYF. As DNA, the CDR3 is TGTGCCAGCAGCTTAGCCGGACAGGGGTCGTACGAGCAGTACTTC.

This clonotype was counted many times. The gene calls are TRBV28 and TRBJ1-2; a possible D gene is TRBD1 (6 bases). Trimming took 4 bases from V and 2 from J, leaving 14 bases between them. The germline V gene has CDR1 MDHEN and CDR2 SYDVKM. The CDR3 length is 15 residues. The CDR3 coding sequence is TGTGCCAGCAGTTCACCACTGACAGGAAACTATGGCTACACCTTC. Protein: CASSSPLTGNYGYTF.

This clonotype occurred a few times. The gene calls are TRBV28 and TRBJ2-5; TRBD1 agrees at 7 bases. Germline CDR1 and CDR2: MDHEN and SYDVKM. V shed 5 bases and J 2 bases; nucleotides not matched to a gene: 8. This CDR3 has 15 amino acids. Here the CDR3 DNA reads TGTGCCAGCAGTAAATCTCCAGGGGGTCAAGAGACCCAGTACTTC. This gives the protein CASSKSPGGQETQYF. The entire variable domain, with the rest obtained from reference TRBV28 and TRBJ2-5, is as follows: DVKVTQSSRYLVKRTGEKVFLECVQDMDHENMFWYRQDPGLGLRLIYFSYDVKMKEKGDIPEGYSVSREKKERFSLILESASTNQTSMYLCASSKSPGGQETQYFGPGTRLLVL.

The table lists this clonotype with many counts. The rearrangement joins TRBV28 to TRBJ1-6, with D possibly matching TRBD1 (5 bases). This CDR3 spans 16 amino acids. Trimming took off 2 bases at V and 9 bases at J, with 17 bases between the two ends. The germline CDR1 and CDR2 sequences are MDHEN and SYDVKM. This CDR3 reads CASSLSGQGFGSPLHF. The CDR3 nucleotides are TGTGCCAGCAGTTTAAGCGGTCAGGGCTTCGGTTCACCCCTCCACTTT.

The V and J genes are TRBV20-1 and TRBJ2-5, with a tentative D call TRBD2 (6 bases). The CDR3 covers 14 residues. Trimming took off 0 bases at V and 9 bases at J, with 17 bases between the two ends. The V gene's germline CDR1 is DFQATT and CDR2 SNEGSKA (reference sequence). The CDR3 here is CSARELATFVAQYF. In DNA form, the CDR3 reads TGCAGTGCTAGAGAACTAGCCACCTTCGTGGCCCAGTACTTC.